This T cell receptor beta chain was documented in a study of human T cells and chemical hapten exposure. This clonotype was seen more than once but under ten times. Its antigen is not identified. TCRdb reprocessed the RACE reads with MiXCR, giving one entry per CDR3 protein. Among some 59,000 distinct CDR3 sequences, about 10% were seen once, and the ten largest hold 4%. Time point noted: pre-sensitization, week 0. Treatment here: therapeutic diphenylcyclopropenone sensitization with weekly scalp DPC. Broader study findings: TCRs at high frequency, those above 1 in 1000, did not change with DPC sensitization.

Trimming took off 6 bases at V and 0 bases at J, with 12 bases between the two ends. The CDR3 consists of 13 residues. Germline V gene data show CDR1 as SQVTM and CDR2 as ANQGSEA. The sequence was obtained from a woman aged 40 to 50 with alopecia areata. Some clones in this sample may be carry-over from other donors' samples. J is TRBJ2-7 and V is TRBV29-1, with D possibly being TRBD1 (5 bases). This material consisted of whole blood, taken in connection with sensitization to the hapten diphenylcyclopropenone (DPC). The CDR3 DNA follows: TGCAGCGTCTTGGCAGGGTCCTCCTACGAGCAGTACTTC. Encoded protein: CSVLAGSSYEQYF.